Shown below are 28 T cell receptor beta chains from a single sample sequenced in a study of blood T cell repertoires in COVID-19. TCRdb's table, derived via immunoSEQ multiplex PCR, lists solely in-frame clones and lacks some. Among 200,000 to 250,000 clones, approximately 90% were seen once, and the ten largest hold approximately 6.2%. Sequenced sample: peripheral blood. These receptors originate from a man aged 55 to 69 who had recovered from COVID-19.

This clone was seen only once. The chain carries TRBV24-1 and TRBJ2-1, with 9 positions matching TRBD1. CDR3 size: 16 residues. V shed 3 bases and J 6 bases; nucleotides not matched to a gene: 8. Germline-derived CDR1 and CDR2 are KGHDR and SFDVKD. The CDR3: CATSDTPGQGRNEQFF. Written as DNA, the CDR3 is TGTGCCACCAGTGATACTCCGGGACAGGGCCGCAATGAGCAGTTCTTC.

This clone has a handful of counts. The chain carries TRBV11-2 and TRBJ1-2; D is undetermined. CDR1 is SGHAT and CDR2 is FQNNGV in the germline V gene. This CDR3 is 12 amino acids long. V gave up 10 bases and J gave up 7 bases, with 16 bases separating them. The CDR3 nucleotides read TGTGCCACCCAGGCGAGGGCTGCTGGCTACACCTTC. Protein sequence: CATQARAAGYTF.

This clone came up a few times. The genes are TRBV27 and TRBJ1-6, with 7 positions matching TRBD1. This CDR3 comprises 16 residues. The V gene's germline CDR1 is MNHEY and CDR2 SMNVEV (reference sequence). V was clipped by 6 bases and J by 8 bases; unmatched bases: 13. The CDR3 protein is CASSPGTARFYSPLHF. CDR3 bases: TGTGCCAGCAGCCCCGGGACAGCTCGTTTTTATTCACCCCTCCACTTT.

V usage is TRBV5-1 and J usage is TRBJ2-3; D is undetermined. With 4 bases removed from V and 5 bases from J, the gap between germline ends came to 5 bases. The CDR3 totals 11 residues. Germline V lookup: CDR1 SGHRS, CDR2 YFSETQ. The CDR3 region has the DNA TGCGCCAGCAGCCGCGGAGATACGCAGTATTTT. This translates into CASSRGDTQYF.

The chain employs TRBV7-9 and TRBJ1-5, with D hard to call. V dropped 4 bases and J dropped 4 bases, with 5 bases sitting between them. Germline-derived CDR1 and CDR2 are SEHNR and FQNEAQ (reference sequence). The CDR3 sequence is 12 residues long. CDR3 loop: CASSSTNQPQHF. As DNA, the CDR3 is TGTGCCAGCAGCTCTACGAATCAGCCCCAGCATTTT.

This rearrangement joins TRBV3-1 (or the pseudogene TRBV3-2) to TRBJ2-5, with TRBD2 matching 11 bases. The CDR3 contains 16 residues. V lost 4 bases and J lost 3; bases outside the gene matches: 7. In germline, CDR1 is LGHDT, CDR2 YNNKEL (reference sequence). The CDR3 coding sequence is TGTGCCAGCAGCCTACGGACTAGCGGGTTAAAAGAGACCCAGTACTTC. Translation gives CASSLRTSGLKETQYF.

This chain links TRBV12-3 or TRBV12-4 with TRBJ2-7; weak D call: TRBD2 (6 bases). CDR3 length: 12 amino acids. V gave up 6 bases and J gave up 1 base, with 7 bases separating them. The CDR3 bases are TGTGCCAGCAGGCGGGAATCCTACGAGCAGTACTTC. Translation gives CASRRESYEQYF.

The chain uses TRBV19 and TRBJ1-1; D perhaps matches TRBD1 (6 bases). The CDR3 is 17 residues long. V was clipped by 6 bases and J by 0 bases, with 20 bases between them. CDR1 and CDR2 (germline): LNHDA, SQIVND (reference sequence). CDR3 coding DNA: TGTGCCAGTAGACTGGGACAACCGATATCGATGAACACTGAAGCTTTCTTT. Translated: CASRLGQPISMNTEAFF.

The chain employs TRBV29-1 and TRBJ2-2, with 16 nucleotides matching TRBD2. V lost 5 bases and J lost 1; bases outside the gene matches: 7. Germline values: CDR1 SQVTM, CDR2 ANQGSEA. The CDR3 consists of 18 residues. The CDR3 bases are TGCAGCGTTTCTCGGGGACTAGCGGGAGGGCTGAACACCGGGGAGCTGTTTTTT. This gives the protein CSVSRGLAGGLNTGELFF.

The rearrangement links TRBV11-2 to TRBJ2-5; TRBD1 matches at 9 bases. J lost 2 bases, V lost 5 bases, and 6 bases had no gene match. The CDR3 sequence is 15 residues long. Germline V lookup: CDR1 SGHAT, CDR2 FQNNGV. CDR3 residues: CASSVQGAIQETQYF. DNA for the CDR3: TGTGCCAGCAGCGTACAGGGGGCTATTCAAGAGACCCAGTACTTC.

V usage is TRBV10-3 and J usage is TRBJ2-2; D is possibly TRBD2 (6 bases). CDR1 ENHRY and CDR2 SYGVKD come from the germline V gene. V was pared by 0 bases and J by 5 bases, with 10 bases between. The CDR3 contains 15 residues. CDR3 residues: CAISESGSGTGELFF. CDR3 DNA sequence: TGTGCCATCAGTGAGTCGGGGAGCGGGACCGGGGAGCTGTTTTTT.

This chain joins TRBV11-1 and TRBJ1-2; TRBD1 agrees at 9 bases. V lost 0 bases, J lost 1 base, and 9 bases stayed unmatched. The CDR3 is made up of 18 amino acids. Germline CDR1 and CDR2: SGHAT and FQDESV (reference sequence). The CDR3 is CASSLARTGGDLNYGYTF. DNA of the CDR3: TGTGCCAGCAGCTTAGCGAGAACAGGGGGCGACCTTAACTATGGCTACACCTTC.

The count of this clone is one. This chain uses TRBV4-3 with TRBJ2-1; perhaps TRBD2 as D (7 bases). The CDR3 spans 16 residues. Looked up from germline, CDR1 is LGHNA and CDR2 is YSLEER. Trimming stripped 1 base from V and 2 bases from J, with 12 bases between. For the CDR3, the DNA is TGCGCCAGCAGCCAAGTTTGGCGGGGGCCCTACAATGAGCAGTTCTTC. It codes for CASSQVWRGPYNEQFF.

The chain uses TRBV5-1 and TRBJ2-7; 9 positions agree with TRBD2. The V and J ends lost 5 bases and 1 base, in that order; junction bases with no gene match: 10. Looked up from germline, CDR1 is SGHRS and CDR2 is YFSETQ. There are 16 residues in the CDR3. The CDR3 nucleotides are TGCGCCAGCAGACAGAATAGCGGGAGTGCATCCTACGAGCAGTACTTC. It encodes CASRQNSGSASYEQYF.

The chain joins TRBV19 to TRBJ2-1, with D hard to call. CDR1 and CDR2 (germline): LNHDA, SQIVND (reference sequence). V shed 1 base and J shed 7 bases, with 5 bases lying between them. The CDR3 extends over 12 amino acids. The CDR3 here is CASSIGVNEQFF. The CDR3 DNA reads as TGTGCCAGTAGTATAGGCGTAAATGAGCAGTTCTTC.

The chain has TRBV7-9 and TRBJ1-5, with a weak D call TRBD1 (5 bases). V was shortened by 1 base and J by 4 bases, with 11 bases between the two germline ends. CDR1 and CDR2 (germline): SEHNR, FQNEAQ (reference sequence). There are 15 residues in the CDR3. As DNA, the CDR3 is TGTGCCAGCAGCTTAGAGGGCAGGGAAAATCAGCCCCAGCATTTT. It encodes CASSLEGRENQPQHF.

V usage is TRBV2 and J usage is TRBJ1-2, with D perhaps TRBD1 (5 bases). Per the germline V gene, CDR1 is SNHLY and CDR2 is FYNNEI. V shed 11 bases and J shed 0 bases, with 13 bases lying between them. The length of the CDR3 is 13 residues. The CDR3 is CAHRRDSNYGYTF. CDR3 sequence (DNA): TGTGCCCACAGGAGGGACTCTAACTATGGCTACACCTTC.

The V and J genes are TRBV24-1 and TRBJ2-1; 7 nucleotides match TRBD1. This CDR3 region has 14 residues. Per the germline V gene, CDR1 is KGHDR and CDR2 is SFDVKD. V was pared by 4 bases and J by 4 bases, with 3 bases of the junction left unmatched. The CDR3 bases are TGTGCCACCAGTGAAGGGGGCTCATACAATGAGCAGTTCTTC. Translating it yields CATSEGGSYNEQFF.

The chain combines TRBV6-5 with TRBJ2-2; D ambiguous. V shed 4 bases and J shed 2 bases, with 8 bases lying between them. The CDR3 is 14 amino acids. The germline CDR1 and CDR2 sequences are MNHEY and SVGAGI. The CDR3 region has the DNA TGTGCCAGCAGTTCACCGGGTAACACCGGGGAGCTGTTTTTT. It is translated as CASSSPGNTGELFF.

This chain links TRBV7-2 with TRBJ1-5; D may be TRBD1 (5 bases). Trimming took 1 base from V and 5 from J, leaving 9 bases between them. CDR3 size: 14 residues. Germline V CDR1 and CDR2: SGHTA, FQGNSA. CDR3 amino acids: CASSLGTGYQPQHF. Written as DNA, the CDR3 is TGTGCCAGCAGCTTAGGTACAGGATATCAGCCCCAGCATTTT.

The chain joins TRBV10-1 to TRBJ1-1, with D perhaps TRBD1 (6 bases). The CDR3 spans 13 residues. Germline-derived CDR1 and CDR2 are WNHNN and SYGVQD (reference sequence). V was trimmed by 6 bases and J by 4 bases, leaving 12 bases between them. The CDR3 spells CASREGGGTEAFF. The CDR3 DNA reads TGCGCCAGCAGGGAGGGGGGAGGCACTGAAGCTTTCTTT.

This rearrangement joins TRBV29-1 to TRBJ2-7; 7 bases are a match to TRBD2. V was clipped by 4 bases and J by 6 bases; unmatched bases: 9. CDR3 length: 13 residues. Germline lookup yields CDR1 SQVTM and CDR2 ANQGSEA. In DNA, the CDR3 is TGCAGCGTTGCTGGGACTACCGGTTTCGAGCAGTACTTC. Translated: CSVAGTTGFEQYF.

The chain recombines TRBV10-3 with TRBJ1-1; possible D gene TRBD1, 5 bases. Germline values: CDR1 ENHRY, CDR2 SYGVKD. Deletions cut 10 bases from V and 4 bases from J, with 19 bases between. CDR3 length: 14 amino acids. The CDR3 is CASSGGTGGTEAFF. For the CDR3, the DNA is TGTGCCAGCTCGGGGGGGACTGGTGGCACTGAAGCTTTCTTT.

The CDR3 sequence: CATSNRFEQYF. DNA for the CDR3: TGTGCCACCAGCAATCGGTTCGAGCAGTACTTC. The gene calls are TRBV15 and TRBJ2-7, with D unresolved. The V gene lost 4 bases and the J gene lost 6 bases, with 7 bases spanning the gap. This CDR3 contains 11 residues. CDR1 is LNHNV and CDR2 is YYDKDF in the germline V gene (reference sequence).

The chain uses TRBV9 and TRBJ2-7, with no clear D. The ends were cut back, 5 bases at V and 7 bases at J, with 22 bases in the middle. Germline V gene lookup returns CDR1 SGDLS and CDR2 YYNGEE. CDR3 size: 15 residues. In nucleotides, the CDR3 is TGTGCCAGCAGTTCCGACAACAACCTTCTTCGAGAGCAGTACTTC. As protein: CASSSDNNLLREQYF.

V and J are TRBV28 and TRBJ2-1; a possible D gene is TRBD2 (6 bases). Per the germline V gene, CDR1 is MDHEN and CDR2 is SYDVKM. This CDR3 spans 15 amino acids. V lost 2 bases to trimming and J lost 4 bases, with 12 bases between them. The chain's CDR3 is CASSLASADYNEQFF. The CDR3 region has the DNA TGTGCCAGCAGTTTAGCTAGCGCCGATTACAATGAGCAGTTCTTC.

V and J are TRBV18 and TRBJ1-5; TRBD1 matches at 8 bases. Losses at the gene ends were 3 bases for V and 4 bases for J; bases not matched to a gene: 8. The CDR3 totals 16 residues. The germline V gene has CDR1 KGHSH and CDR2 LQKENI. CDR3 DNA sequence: TGTGCCAGCTCACCCCCGTCAGGGGGCGGGAATCAGCCCCAGCATTTT. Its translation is CASSPPSGGGNQPQHF. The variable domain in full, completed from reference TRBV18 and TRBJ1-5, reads NAGVMQNPRHLVRRRGQEARLRCSPMKGHSHVYWYRQLPEEGLKFMVYLQKENIIDESGMPKERFSAEFPKEGPSILRIQQVVRGDSAAYFCASSPPSGGGNQPQHFGDGTRLSIL.

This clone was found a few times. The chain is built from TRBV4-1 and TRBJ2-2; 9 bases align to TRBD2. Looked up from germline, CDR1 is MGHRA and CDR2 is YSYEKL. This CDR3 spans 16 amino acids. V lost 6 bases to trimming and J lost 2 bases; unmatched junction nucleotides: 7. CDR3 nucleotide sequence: TGCGCCAGCAGAGCGCGGGAGGGCGGAAACACCGGGGAGCTGTTTTTT. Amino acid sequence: CASRAREGGNTGELFF.